This T cell receptor (beta chain) was identified during a study of naive and memory T cell subsets. The CDR3 extends over 14 amino acids. The V and J ends lost 7 bases and 1 base respectively, with 11 bases between them. Germline V CDR1 and CDR2: MNHNY, SVGAGI (reference sequence). Both TRBC1 and TRBC2 were covered by a beta constant-region primer of two equimolar oligonucleotides. Ligation attached a single-stranded oligonucleotide with a 12-nucleotide UMI and the SP2 primer to the cDNA 3' end. One entry per CDR3 protein, called by TCRdb with MiXCR from the UMI-ligation and nested PCR reads. Among roughly 98,000 distinct CDR3 sequences listed, 7% were seen once.

The receptor was isolated from a human donor in good health. Sequencing used central memory CD4+ T cells from blood. The chain recombines TRBV6-6 with TRBJ1-5; D not resolved. This chain's CDR3 is CASIGGLSNQPQHF. In DNA, the CDR3 is TGTGCCAGCATAGGAGGCCTGAGCAATCAGCCCCAGCATTTT.